The source of this T cell receptor (beta chain) is a study of response to subunit inactivated influenza vaccine. The CDR3 length is 15 residues. Losses at the gene ends were 5 bases for V and 6 bases for J; bases not matched to a gene: 11. Germline V CDR1 and CDR2: MDHEN, SYDVKM. There are many counts of this clonotype. TCRdb re-called the RT-PCR reads through MiXCR, storing one row per CDR3 protein. Among approximately 570,000 distinct CDR3 sequences listed, under 9% were seen once. This chain links TRBV28 with TRBJ2-7, with 9 positions matching TRBD1. The receptor comes from a man in his fifties or sixties who received an inactivated influenza vaccine. The source material was PBMCs from blood, sampled roughly 24 months after vaccination. CDR3 in amino acids: CASSLGDRVLGEQYF. In nucleotides, the CDR3 is TGTGCCAGCAGTCTGGGGGACAGGGTTTTGGGCGAGCAGTACTTC.